Sequencing of this TCR beta chain was carried out in a study of graft-versus-host responses after intestinal transplantation. Study-level background: Each of the recipients got a multivisceral, liver-intestinal, or isolated intestinal transplant.

As regards this clone: Its antigen is not known.

V was clipped by 2 bases and J by 9 bases, with 8 bases between them. CDR1 and CDR2 (germline): MGHDK, SYGVNS. This CDR3 is 12 amino acids long. Study-wide results and caveats: High graft-versus-host to host-versus-graft T cell clonal ratios marked allografts of patients with graft-donor macrochimerism. Early post-transplant HvG declines showed an association with peak circulating GvH clone levels. Recipient bone marrow held GvH clones, some seen earlier in ileum or blood.

Some clones are missing from TCRdb's copy, which holds only in-frame ones; the method was immunoSEQ multiplex PCR. This sample yields 85,000 to 100,000 clones, of which roughly 88% are seen a single time; over 1.3% belongs to the top ten. The specimen comprised PBMCs, sampled 255 days after intestinal transplant. This chain connects TRBV25-1 to TRBJ2-1; TRBD1 or TRBD2 may be the D gene (5 bases each). This TCR derives from a human patient who received an intestinal transplant, so some T cells may come from the graft donor. The CDR3 nucleotides are TGTGCCAGCAGTGAAGGGGGTCTTGAGCAGTTCTTC. This codes for CASSEGGLEQFF.